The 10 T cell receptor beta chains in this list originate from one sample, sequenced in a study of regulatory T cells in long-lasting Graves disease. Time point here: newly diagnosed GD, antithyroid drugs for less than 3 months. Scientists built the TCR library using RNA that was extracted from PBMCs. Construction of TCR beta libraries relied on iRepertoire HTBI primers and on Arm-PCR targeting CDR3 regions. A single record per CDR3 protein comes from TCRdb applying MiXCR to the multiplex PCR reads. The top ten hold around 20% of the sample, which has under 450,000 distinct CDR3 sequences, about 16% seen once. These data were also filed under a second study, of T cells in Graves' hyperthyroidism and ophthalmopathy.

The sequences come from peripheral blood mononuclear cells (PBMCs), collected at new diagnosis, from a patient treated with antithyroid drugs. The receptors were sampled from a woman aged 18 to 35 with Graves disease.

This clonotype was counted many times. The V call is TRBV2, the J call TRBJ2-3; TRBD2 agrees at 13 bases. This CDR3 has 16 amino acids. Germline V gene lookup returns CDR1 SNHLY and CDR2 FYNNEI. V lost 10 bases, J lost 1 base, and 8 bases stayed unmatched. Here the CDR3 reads CATRLLAGGRTDTQYF. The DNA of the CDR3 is TGTGCCACCAGACTACTAGCGGGGGGGCGCACAGATACGCAGTATTTT.

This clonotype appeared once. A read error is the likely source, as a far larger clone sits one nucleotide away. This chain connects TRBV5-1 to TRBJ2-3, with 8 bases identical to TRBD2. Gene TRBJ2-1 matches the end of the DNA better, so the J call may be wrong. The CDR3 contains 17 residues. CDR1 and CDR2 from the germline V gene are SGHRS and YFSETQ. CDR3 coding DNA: TGCGCCAGCAGCATGAGGCTTAGCGGGAACACCAACACTGAGCAGTTCTTC. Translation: CASSMRLSGNTNTEQFF.

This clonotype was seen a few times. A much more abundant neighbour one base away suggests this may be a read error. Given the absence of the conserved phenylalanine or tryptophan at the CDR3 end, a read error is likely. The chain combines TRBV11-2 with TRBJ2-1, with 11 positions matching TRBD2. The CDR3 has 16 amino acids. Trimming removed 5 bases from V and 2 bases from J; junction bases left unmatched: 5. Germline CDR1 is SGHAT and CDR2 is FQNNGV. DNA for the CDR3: TGTGCCAGCAGCAGCAATAGCGGGAGGGCCTACAATGAGCAGTTCTCC. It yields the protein CASSSNSGRAYNEQFS.

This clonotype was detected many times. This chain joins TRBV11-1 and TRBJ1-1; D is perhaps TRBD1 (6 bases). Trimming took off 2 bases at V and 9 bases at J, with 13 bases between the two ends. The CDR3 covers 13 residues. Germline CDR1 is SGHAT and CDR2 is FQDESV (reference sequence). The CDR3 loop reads CASSLFSRDKAFF. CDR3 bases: TGTGCCAGCAGCTTATTCAGCAGGGACAAAGCTTTCTTT.

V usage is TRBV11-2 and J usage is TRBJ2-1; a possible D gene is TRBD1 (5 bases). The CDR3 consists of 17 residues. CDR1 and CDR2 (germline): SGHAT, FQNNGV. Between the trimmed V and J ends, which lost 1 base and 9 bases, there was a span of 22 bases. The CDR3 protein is CASSLGGWTKIDSEQFF. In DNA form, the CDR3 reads TGTGCCAGCAGCTTAGGTGGATGGACGAAGATTGACAGTGAGCAGTTCTTC.

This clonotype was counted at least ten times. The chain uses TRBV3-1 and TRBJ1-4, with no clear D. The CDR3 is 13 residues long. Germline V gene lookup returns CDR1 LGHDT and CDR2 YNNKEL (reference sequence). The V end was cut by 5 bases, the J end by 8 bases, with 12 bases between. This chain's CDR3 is CASSLTGREKLFF. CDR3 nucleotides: TGTGCCAGCAGCTTGACCGGGAGAGAAAAACTGTTTTTT.

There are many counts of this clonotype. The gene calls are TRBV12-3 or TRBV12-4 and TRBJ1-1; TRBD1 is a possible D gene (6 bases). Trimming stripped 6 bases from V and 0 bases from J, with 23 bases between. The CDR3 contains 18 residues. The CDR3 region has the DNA TGTGCCAGCAGCCTGGGGTCCAGGGGAGTAGGCATGAACACTGAAGCTTTCTTT. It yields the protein CASSLGSRGVGMNTEAFF.

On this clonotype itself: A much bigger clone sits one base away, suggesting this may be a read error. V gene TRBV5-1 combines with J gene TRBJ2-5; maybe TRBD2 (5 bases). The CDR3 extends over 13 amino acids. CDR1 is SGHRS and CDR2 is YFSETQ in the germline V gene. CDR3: CASRSGSQGTQYF. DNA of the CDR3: TGCGCCAGCAGGTCGGGGAGTCAAGGGACCCAGTACTTC.

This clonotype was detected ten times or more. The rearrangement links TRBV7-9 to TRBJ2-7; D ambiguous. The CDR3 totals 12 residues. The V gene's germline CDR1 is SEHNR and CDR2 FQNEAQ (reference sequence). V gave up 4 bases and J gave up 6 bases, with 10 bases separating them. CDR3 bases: TGTGCCAGCAGCTCTTTAAGTGGCGAGCAGTACTTC. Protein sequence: CASSSLSGEQYF.

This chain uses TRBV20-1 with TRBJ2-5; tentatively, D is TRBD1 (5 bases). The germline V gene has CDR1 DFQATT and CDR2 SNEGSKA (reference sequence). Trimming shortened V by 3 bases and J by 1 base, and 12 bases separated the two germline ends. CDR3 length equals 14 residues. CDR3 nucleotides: TGCAGTGCTAGCCAGGGAACTTTCCAAGAGACCCAGTACTTC. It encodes CSASQGTFQETQYF.